The sequence of this T cell receptor (beta chain) was determined in a study of cytomegalovirus exposure and HLA in healthy donors. Study-wide context: The roughly 120 validation repertoires and the approximately 690 first-cohort repertoires shared a platform, a later analysis reported. Points from the study as a whole: Within the approximately 110 validation repertoires, first-cohort TCR clusters tended to co-occur, according to a later analysis.

In germline, CDR1 is ENHRY, CDR2 SYGVKD. The V and J ends lost 3 bases and 5 bases, in that order; junction bases with no gene match: 1. The CDR3 extends over 13 amino acids. These donors were members of the approximately 110-subject validation cohort, a group separate from the roughly 670-subject first cohort. For this clone: The antigen is undetermined.

The data were produced by immunoSEQ multiplex PCR, yet TCRdb's version contains in-frame clones alone and is incomplete. The repertoire has under 200,000 clones, roughly nine tenths of them found once; the top ten carry over 2.5%. The clonotype was recovered from a woman younger than 30 in good health and CMV-seropositive. The specimen sequenced was PBMCs. The V call is TRBV10-3, the J call TRBJ2-1, with 7 nucleotides matching TRBD2. CDR3 loop: CAISELANNEQFF. CDR3 DNA: TGTGCCATCAGTGAACTAGCGAACAATGAGCAGTTCTTC.